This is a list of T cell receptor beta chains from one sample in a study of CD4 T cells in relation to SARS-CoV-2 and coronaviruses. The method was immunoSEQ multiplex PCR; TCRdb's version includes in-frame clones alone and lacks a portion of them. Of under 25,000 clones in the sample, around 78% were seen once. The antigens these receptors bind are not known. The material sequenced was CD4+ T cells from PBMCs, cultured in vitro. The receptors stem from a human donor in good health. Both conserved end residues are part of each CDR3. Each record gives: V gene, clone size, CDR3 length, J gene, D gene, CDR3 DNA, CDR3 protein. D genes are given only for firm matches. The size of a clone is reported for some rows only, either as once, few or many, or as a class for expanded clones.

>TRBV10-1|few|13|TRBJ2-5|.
TGCGCCAGCAGTGATGGGCAGAGGGAGACCCAGTACTTC
CASSDGQRETQYF
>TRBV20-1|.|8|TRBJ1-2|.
TGCAGTGCTAGGGACTACACCTTC
CSARDYTF
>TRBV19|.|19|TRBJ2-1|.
TGTGCCAGTAGTATAAGTTCGGCTAGCGTATTGGACTTACGCAATGAGCAGTTCTTC
CASSISSASVLDLRNEQFF
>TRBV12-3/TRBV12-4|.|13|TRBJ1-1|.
TGTGCCAGCAGTCCAACAGGGAACACTGAAGCTTTCTTT
CASSPTGNTEAFF
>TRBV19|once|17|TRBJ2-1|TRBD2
TGTGCCAGTAGTAGTAGGGGGACTAGCGGGAGGGGGAATGAGCAGTTCTTC
CASSSRGTSGRGNEQFF
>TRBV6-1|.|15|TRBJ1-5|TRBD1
TGTGCCAGCAGTGAGGGACAGGGTGGCAATCAGCCCCAGCATTTT
CASSEGQGGNQPQHF
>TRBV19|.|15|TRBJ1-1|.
TGTGCCAGTAGTACCCAGGGTGACGGGGGCACTGAAGCTTTCTTT
CASSTQGDGGTEAFF
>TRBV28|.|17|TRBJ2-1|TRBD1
TGTGCCAGCAGTACGACGGGACAGGGCCCCTCCTACAATGAGCAGTTCTTC
CASSTTGQGPSYNEQFF
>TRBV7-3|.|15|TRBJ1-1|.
TGTGCCAGCAGCTTGGGGGTGAGGGCGAACACTGAAGCTTTCTTT
CASSLGVRANTEAFF
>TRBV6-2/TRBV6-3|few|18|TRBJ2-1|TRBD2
TGTGCCAGCAGTTACCGGGGGACTAGCGGGACTGGCGGGGATGAGCAGTTCTTC
CASSYRGTSGTGGDEQFF
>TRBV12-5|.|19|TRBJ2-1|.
TGTGCTAGTGGTTTGGTACCGGATGGACGGACACGGACAAGCAATGAGCAGTTCTTC
CASGLVPDGRTRTSNEQFF
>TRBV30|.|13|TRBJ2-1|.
TGTGCCTGTGGGGGGCCCTCCTACAATGAGCAGTTCTTC
CACGGPSYNEQFF
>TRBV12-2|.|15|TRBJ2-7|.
TGTGCAAGTCGCCCGACTAGCGGGAGGGTAGAGGAGCAGTACTTC
CASRPTSGRVEEQYF
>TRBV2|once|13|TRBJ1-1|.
TGTGCCAGCAGAACAGCGATGAACACTGAAGCTTTCTTT
CASRTAMNTEAFF
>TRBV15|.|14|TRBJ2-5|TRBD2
TGTGCCACCAGCATACCCGGGACTACAGAGACCCAGTACTTC
CATSIPGTTETQYF
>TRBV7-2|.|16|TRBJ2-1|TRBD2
TGTGCCAGCAGCTTACTAGCGGAAAGCTCCTACAATGAGCAGTTCTTC
CASSLLAESSYNEQFF
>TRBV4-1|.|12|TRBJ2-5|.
TGCGCCAGCAGCCAAACACAAGAGACCCAGTACTTC
CASSQTQETQYF
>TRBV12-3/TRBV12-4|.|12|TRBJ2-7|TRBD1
TGTGCCAGCAGTCAAGGACAGGGAGGGCAGTACTTC
CASSQGQGGQYF
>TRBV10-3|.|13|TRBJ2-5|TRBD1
TGTGCCACCGGACTGGACAGGGAAGAGACCCAGTACTTC
CATGLDREETQYF
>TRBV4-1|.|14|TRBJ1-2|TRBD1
TGCGCCAGCAGCCACGCGGACAGGGCCTATGGCTACACCTTC
CASSHADRAYGYTF
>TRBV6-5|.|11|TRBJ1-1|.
TGTGCCAGCAGTTCGTGGGCTGAAGCTTTCTTT
CASSSWAEAFF
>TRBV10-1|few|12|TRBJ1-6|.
TGCGCCAGCAGTGACAGCTATTCACCCCTCCACTTT
CASSDSYSPLHF
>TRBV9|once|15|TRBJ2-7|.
TGTGCCAGCAGCGTAGATTGGGGGGCAACGGGAGAGCAGTACTTC
CASSVDWGATGEQYF
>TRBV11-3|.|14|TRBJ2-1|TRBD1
TGTGCCAGCAGCACCCGACAGGGTAGCAATGAGCAGTTCTTC
CASSTRQGSNEQFF
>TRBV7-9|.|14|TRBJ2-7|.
TGTGCCAGCAGCTTAGTGGGCGGAGTCTACGAGCAGTACTTC
CASSLVGGVYEQYF
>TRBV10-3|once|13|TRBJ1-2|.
TGTGCCATCAGTGTTGGGGGCGCCGCTGGCTACACCTTC
CAISVGGAAGYTF
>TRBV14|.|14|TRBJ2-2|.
TGTGCCAGCCAAGACAGCCCCCACACCGGGGAGCTGTTTTTT
CASQDSPHTGELFF
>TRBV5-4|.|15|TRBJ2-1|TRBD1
TGTGCCAGCAGCTTGGTAGGGACAGACTACAATGAGCAGTTCTTC
CASSLVGTDYNEQFF
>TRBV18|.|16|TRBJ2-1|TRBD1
TGTGCCAGCTCACGCTATCGACAGGGGGCAGACAATGAGCAGTTCTTC
CASSRYRQGADNEQFF
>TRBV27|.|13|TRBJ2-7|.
TGTGCCAGCAGCCATTTAGACAGCTACGAGCAGTACTTC
CASSHLDSYEQYF
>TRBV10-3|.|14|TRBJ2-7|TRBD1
TGTGCCATCAGTGACGGTCAGGGGGTGGACGAGCAGTACTTC
CAISDGQGVDEQYF
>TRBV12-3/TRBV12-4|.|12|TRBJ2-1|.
TGTGCCAGCAGTACAAATAGGAATGAGCAGTTCTTC
CASSTNRNEQFF
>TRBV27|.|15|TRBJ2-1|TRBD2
TGTGCCAGCAGTCCGGGGACTAGCGGGAGGAATGAGCAGTTCTTC
CASSPGTSGRNEQFF
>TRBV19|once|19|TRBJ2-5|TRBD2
TGTGCCAGTAGTATCGTCGCGACTAGCGTATCTTTTGGGCTGGAGACCCAGTACTTC
CASSIVATSVSFGLETQYF
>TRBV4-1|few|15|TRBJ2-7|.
TGCGCCAGCAGCCGAGAAGGCGGCGGGACCTACGAGCAGTACTTC
CASSREGGGTYEQYF
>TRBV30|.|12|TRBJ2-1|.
TGTGCCTGGCGTGGGAGTGGAAATGAGCAGTTCTTC
CAWRGSGNEQFF
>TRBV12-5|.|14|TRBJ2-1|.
TGTGCTAGTGGCACCCTGGCAGCTTACAATGAGCAGTTCTTC
CASGTLAAYNEQFF
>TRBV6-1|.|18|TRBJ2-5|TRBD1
TGTGCCAGCAGTGGACATACTAGGGGGCGCGCGGATATAGAGACCCAGTACTTC
CASSGHTRGRADIETQYF
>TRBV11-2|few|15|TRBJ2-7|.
TGTGCCAGCAGCCTTCAAGGGAGCAGCTCCTACGAGCAGTACTTC
CASSLQGSSSYEQYF
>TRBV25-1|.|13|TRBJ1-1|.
TGTGCCAGCAGTCTGGAGGGGAACACTGAAGCTTTCTTT
CASSLEGNTEAFF
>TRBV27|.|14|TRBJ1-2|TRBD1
TGTGCCAGCAGTCCGTTGGGACAGAACTATGGCTACACCTTC
CASSPLGQNYGYTF
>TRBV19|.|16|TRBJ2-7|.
TGTGCCAGTAGTATAGATCTCGTCCAGGGGATGCACGAGCAGTACTTC
CASSIDLVQGMHEQYF
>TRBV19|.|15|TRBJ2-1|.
TGTGCCAGTAGTAGGCGGGGCGGGACGACGAGCGAGCAGTTCTTC
CASSRRGGTTSEQFF
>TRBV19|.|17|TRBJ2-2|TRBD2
TGTGCCAGTAGTGGGTCTAGCGGACACAAAAACACCGGGGAGCTGTTTTTT
CASSGSSGHKNTGELFF
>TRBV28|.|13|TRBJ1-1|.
TGTGCCAGCATCGTGACCGCTAACACTGAAGCTTTCTTT
CASIVTANTEAFF
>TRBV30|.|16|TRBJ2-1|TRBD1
TGTGCCTGGACAGTCGCAGGGGGCAACTCCTACAATGAGCAGTTCTTC
CAWTVAGGNSYNEQFF
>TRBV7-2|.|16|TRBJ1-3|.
TGTGCCAGCAGCTTAGTAGCCTCAGATTCTGGAAACACCATATATTTT
CASSLVASDSGNTIYF
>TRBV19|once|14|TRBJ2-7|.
TGTGCCAGTAGTAGTCAAACAGGGACCTACGAGCAGTACTTC
CASSSQTGTYEQYF
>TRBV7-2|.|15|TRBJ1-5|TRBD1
TGTGCCAGCAGCTTTGGGACAGGGGGTCGCGGGCCCCAGCATTTT
CASSFGTGGRGPQHF
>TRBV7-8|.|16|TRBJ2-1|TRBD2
TGTGCCAGCACCGAGGGGGGCGGGAGGTTCTACAATGAGCAGTTCTTC
CASTEGGGRFYNEQFF
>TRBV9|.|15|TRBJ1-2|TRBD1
TGTGCCAGCAGCGTAGGACAGGGCGTCGCCTATGGCTACACCTTC
CASSVGQGVAYGYTF
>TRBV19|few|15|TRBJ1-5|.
TGTGCCAGTAGTATAACGTACTCCTCGAATCAGCCCCAGCATTTT
CASSITYSSNQPQHF
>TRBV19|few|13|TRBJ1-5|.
TGTGCCAGTAGTATAAGAGGGAATCAGCCCCAGCATTTT
CASSIRGNQPQHF
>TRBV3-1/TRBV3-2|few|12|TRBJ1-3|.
TGTGCCAGCAACTTAGGTGGAAACACCATATATTTT
CASNLGGNTIYF
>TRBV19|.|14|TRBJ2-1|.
TGTGCCAGTAGTCGCGGGAACGACCGCCATGAGCAGTTCTTC
CASSRGNDRHEQFF
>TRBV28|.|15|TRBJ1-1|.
TGTGCCAGCAGTTTTAATATGGGGTCAAACACTGAAGCTTTCTTT
CASSFNMGSNTEAFF
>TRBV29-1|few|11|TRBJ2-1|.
TGCAGCGGAGTAGGATTTCATGAGCAGTTCTTC
CSGVGFHEQFF